The clone carrying this TCR beta chain was seen only a few times. The antigen remains unidentified. cDNA serving as the sequencing template came from extracted, reverse transcribed RNA. Measured with immunoSEQ multiplex PCR; TCRdb has only the in-frame clones, and not every one. The data hold about 150,000 clones, with about 90% observed a single time. Germline CDR1 and CDR2: SQVTM and ANQGSEA. This CDR3 has 10 residues. The ends were cut back, 7 bases at V and 7 bases at J, with 10 bases in the middle. This sample stems from a study of CD8+ T cells in alopecia areata. Findings and caveats of the study: Especially in alopecia totalis/universalis, lesional scalp showed greater clonality than normal scalp did.

As part of sample collection, lesional scalp punch biopsies and peripheral blood were taken from alopecia areata patients. The specimen comprised CD8+ T cells sorted from blood, sampled at week 0. The chain uses TRBV29-1 and TRBJ1-1; D is undetermined. The receptor comes from a human donor with alopecia areata. The CDR3 sequence is CSGKDLEAFF. CDR3 coding DNA: TGCAGCGGAAAGGACCTTGAAGCTTTCTTT.